Listed here is a single TCR beta chain. Antigen unknown. The time point was: cycle 4 day 1 (C4D1), after around six weeks of nivolumab. No patient escaped relapse after autologous stem cell transplantation, and brentuximab vedotin exposure varied. Magnetic negative selection was used to purify CD4+ T cells from PBMCs that had been thawed. Germline-derived CDR1 and CDR2 are MDHEN and SYDVKM. V was cut by 9 bases and J by 10 bases, with 21 bases left in between. This CDR3 contains 13 residues. The data were obtained in a study of PD-1 blockade in classical Hodgkin lymphoma. Notes on the study in general: Repertoire differences lack defined causes, possibly disease activity or prior therapy. A reduction in baseline TCR diversity was reportedly seen in newly diagnosed patients relative to healthy donors.

Clones were read by immunoSEQ multiplex PCR, and TCRdb kept only the in-frame ones, dropping some. The sample comprises tens of thousands of clones, approximately 90% of which are singletons, and around 0.44% rests with the top ten. The sequence came from a human donor with classical Hodgkin lymphoma. The sequencing here drew on CD4+ T cells from blood, taken before the fourth cycle of nivolumab. The chain carries TRBV28 and TRBJ1-1; D is uncertain. The CDR3 is CASQEVSPRLAFF. The CDR3 DNA is TGTGCCAGTCAAGAGGTGAGTCCCCGTCTAGCTTTCTTT.